This entry lists 20 T cell receptor beta chains sequenced from one sample in a study of T cells in Graves' hyperthyroidism and ophthalmopathy. Researchers took RNA transcripts and amplified the TCR beta CDR3 regions from them. Carried out on the TCR CDR3, a first-round RT-PCR used the HTBI primer set. TCRdb re-derived calls from the multiplex PCR reads in MiXCR, one entry per CDR3 protein. The sample has 300,000 to 450,000 distinct CDR3 sequences, around 14% seen once. The source material was blood. The receptors here all came from a woman aged 55-70 years with Graves' hyperthyroidism.

In its sample, this clonotype was seen many times. The chain recombines TRBV19 with TRBJ2-7; D unresolved. The germline V and J ends were trimmed by 9 bases and 2 bases, with 14 bases remaining between them. This CDR3 is built from 13 residues. CDR1 is LNHDA, CDR2 SQIVND, per germline (reference sequence). CDR3 in DNA: TGTGCCAGCAGCATCGGACGGGCCTACGAGCAGTACTTC. This sequence encodes CASSIGRAYEQYF. The complete variable domain, with remaining parts taken from reference TRBV19 and TRBJ2-7, reads DGGITQSPKYLFRKEGQNVTLSCEQNLNHDAMYWYRQDPGQGLRLIYYSQIVNDFQKGDIAEGYSVSREKKESFPLTVTSAQKNPTAFYLCASSIGRAYEQYFGPGTRLTVT.

This clonotype was found a few times. The J gene is TRBJ2-1, the V gene TRBV25-1; 7 nucleotides align to TRBD2. The length of the CDR3 is 15 residues. Looked up from germline, CDR1 is MGHDK and CDR2 is SYGVNS. V was pared by 3 bases and J by 4 bases, with 6 bases of the junction left unmatched. CDR3 nucleotides: TGTGCCAGCAGTGAGGGTTCCGGGGGGTACAATGAGCAGTTCTTC. Its translation: CASSEGSGGYNEQFF.

V is TRBV12-3 or TRBV12-4 and J is TRBJ2-7; 14 bases align to TRBD2. After removal of 8 bases from V and 6 bases from J, the junction contained 9 bases not matched to a gene. The CDR3 has 15 amino acids. DNA for the CDR3: TGTGCCAGCGTCACCGGGACTAGCGGGAGAAGCGAGCAGTACTTC. Protein: CASVTGTSGRSEQYF.

This clonotype was seen many times. This chain connects TRBV5-1 to TRBJ2-1; TRBD2 agrees at 7 bases. The length of the CDR3 is 14 residues. With V trimmed by 4 bases and J by 8 bases, 9 bases remained unmatched. Germline CDR1 SGHRS, CDR2 YFSETQ. CDR3 sequence (DNA): TGCGCCAGCAGCCACCCGACTAGCCCCGATGAGCAGTTCTTC. It encodes CASSHPTSPDEQFF.

This clonotype was picked up many times. The J gene is TRBJ2-7, the V gene TRBV27; D is unclear. This CDR3 comprises 13 residues. Germline values: CDR1 MNHEY, CDR2 SMNVEV (reference sequence). Trimming removed 5 bases from V and 5 bases from J, with 13 bases in between. CDR3 sequence (DNA): TGTGCCAGCAGTACACGTGCGATCCACGAGCAGTACTTC. The encoded protein is CASSTRAIHEQYF.

The V gene is TRBV19, the J gene TRBJ1-5; 7 bases fit TRBD1. The CDR3 has 15 amino acids. The trim removed 7 bases at V and 7 bases at J, leaving 13 bases unmatched. The germline CDR1 and CDR2 sequences are LNHDA and SQIVND (reference sequence). For the CDR3, the DNA is TGTGCCAGTACCTTGCGGGGAGACAGGGAGCAGCCCCAGCATTTT. Translation: CASTLRGDREQPQHF.

The sample holds a few counts of this clonotype. V and J are TRBV18 and TRBJ2-1, with D tentatively TRBD1 (5 bases). Per the germline V gene, CDR1 is KGHSH and CDR2 is LQKENI. CDR3 length: 13 residues. Between the trimmed V and J ends, which lost 3 bases and 8 bases, there was a span of 11 bases. Here the CDR3 DNA reads TGTGCCAGCTCACCTCTTGAAGGGGATGAGCAGTTCTTC. Its translation is CASSPLEGDEQFF.

This clonotype has a handful of counts. The chain joins TRBV5-1 to TRBJ2-2; 8 bases map to TRBD1. The CDR3 contains 17 residues. With V trimmed by 0 bases and J by 4 bases, 8 bases remained unmatched. Germline V gene data show CDR1 as SGHRS and CDR2 as YFSETQ. CDR3 region: CASSLEERTGSTGELFF. CDR3 sequence (DNA): TGCGCCAGCAGCTTGGAAGAGAGGACAGGGTCCACCGGGGAGCTGTTTTTT.

This rearrangement joins TRBV6-1 to TRBJ1-5; no clear D gene. The CDR3 covers 12 residues. Trimming stripped 6 bases from V and 7 bases from J, with 10 bases between. The germline gives CDR1 MNHNS, CDR2 SASEGT. The CDR3 DNA is TGTGCCAGCAGCCCAGATTGGCAGCCCCAGCATTTT. This translates into CASSPDWQPQHF.

This clonotype was recorded at least ten times. The V gene is TRBV2, the J gene TRBJ2-1; the D call may be TRBD1 or TRBD2 (7 bases each). This CDR3 contains 15 residues. The germline V and J ends were trimmed by 7 bases and 1 base, with 14 bases remaining between them. Germline loops: CDR1 SNHLY, CDR2 FYNNEI. CDR3 bases: TGTGCCAGCAACTGGGGGGGACAGTCCTACAATGAGCAGTTCTTC. Its translation: CASNWGGQSYNEQFF.

This clonotype has only one observation. The CDR3 bases are TGTGCCAGCAGTTGGGTTAGCGGCTCCTACGAGCAGTACTTC. It yields the protein CASSWVSGSYEQYF. The genes are TRBV3-1 and TRBJ2-7; D might be TRBD2 (6 bases). This CDR3 contains 14 residues. The germline CDR1 and CDR2 sequences are LGHDT and YNNKEL (reference sequence). The ends were cut back, 6 bases at V and 0 bases at J, with 12 bases in the middle.

This clonotype was seen ten or more times. The chain couples TRBV7-3 to TRBJ1-2; possibly TRBD1 for D (6 bases). Trimming cost V 5 bases and J 7 bases, with 17 bases left between them. This CDR3 spans 14 amino acids. Germline V lookup: CDR1 SGHTA, CDR2 FQGTGA. Here the CDR3 reads CASSVGGGVGGYTF. Written as DNA, the CDR3 is TGTGCCAGCAGCGTAGGGGGGGGAGTAGGTGGCTACACCTTC.

The table lists this clonotype with many counts. The chain uses TRBV12-3 or TRBV12-4 and TRBJ1-5; no firm D call. Trimming took off 0 bases at V and 4 bases at J, with 1 base between the two ends. The CDR3 is made up of 12 amino acids. CDR3 nucleotides: TGTGCCAGCAGTTTAGCAAATCAGCCCCAGCATTTT. Translating it yields CASSLANQPQHF.

The gene calls are TRBV24-1 and TRBJ1-2; unclear D gene. CDR3 length: 13 residues. V lost 2 bases, J lost 1 base, and 4 bases lay in between. CDR1 and CDR2 (germline): KGHDR, SFDVKD. Here the CDR3 reads CATSDYSNYGYTF. The CDR3 coding sequence is TGTGCCACCAGTGATTACAGTAACTATGGCTACACCTTC.

This clonotype was found many times. V is TRBV4-1 and J is TRBJ2-1; 11 nucleotides line up with TRBD2. The CDR3 runs to 15 residues. Germline trimming cut 4 bases from V and 4 bases from J; bases unmatched to any gene: 3. In germline, CDR1 is MGHRA, CDR2 YSYEKL. The CDR3 region is CASSLTSGVYNEQFF. The CDR3 nucleotides are TGCGCCAGCAGCCTGACTAGCGGGGTGTACAATGAGCAGTTCTTC.

This clonotype was seen at least ten times. The genes are TRBV2 and TRBJ1-1, with D perhaps matching TRBD1 (6 bases). The V and J ends lost 8 bases and 4 bases respectively, with 20 bases between them. This CDR3 is 15 amino acids long. Germline V gene data show CDR1 as SNHLY and CDR2 as FYNNEI. The CDR3 spells CASASSTGTSTEAFF. As DNA, the CDR3 is TGTGCCAGCGCGTCGTCCACAGGGACGAGCACTGAAGCTTTCTTT.

This clonotype came up a few times. The V and J genes are TRBV5-1 and TRBJ2-5, with D unclear. CDR1 is SGHRS, CDR2 YFSETQ, per germline. The germline V and J ends were trimmed by 1 base and 0 bases, with 7 bases remaining between them. The CDR3 sequence is 14 residues long. Here the CDR3 DNA reads TGCGCCAGCAGCTTGTACCAGTACCAAGAGACCCAGTACTTC. Translating gives CASSLYQYQETQYF.

This clonotype was counted once. This chain uses TRBV5-1 with TRBJ2-2, with D hard to call. This CDR3 is 10 amino acids long. The germline V gene has CDR1 SGHRS and CDR2 YFSETQ. The V end was cut by 10 bases, the J end by 6 bases, with 7 bases between. Written as DNA, the CDR3 is TGCGCCCTCGGACCCGGGGAGCTGTTTTTT. This gives the protein CALGPGELFF.

This clonotype appeared many times. V usage is TRBV12-3 or TRBV12-4 and J usage is TRBJ2-5; tentative D call: TRBD2 (5 bases). The CDR3 loop spans 16 amino acids. Trimming took off 4 bases at V and 5 bases at J, with 20 bases between the two ends. The CDR3 DNA is TGTGCCAGCAGTTCCCAGGAGGAGCGGACCTCGGAGACCCAGTACTTC. The encoded protein is CASSSQEERTSETQYF.

This clonotype was recorded a few times. CDR3 loop: CASSLRRLAGPETQYF. DNA of the CDR3: TGTGCCAGCAGCTTACGTCGTCTAGCGGGACCGGAGACCCAGTACTTC. J is TRBJ2-5 and V is TRBV11-3; the match to TRBD2 covers 9 bases. Germline CDR1 is SGHNT and CDR2 is YENEEA. Losses at the gene ends were 2 bases for V and 5 bases for J; bases not matched to a gene: 9. The CDR3 loop spans 16 amino acids.